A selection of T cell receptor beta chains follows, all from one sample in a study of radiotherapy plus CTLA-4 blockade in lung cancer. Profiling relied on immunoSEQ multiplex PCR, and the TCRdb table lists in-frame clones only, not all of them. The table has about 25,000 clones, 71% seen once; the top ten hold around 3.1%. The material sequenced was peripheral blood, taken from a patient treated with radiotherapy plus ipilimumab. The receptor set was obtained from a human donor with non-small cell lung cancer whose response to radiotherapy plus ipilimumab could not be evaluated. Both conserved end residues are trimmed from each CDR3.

CDR3: ASSPQPGQTMNTEAF
J: TRBJ1-1
V: TRBV18

CDR3: SASRNEKLF
J: TRBJ1-4
V: TRBV20-1

CDR3: ASSEQVAGGPADTQY
J: TRBJ2-3
V: TRBV6-1

CDR3: ASSSPGTLQETQY
J: TRBJ2-5
V: TRBV28

CDR3: ASSREAPDYGYT
J: TRBJ1-2
V: TRBV7-2

CDR3: ASKWTGTAETQY
J: TRBJ2-5
V: TRBV7-2

CDR3: SAKLALEQY
J: TRBJ2-7
V: TRBV20-1

CDR3: SVGTGEGQPQH
J: TRBJ1-5
V: TRBV29-1

CDR3: ASSFQGNTEAF
J: TRBJ1-1
V: TRBV5-1

CDR3: ASTVGSLVTDTQY
J: TRBJ2-3
V: TRBV7-2

CDR3: ASSQGWGQGSGEQY
J: TRBJ2-7
V: TRBV14

CDR3: ASSLDRGDTQY
J: TRBJ2-3
V: TRBV2

CDR3: ASRTSGKYQETQY
J: TRBJ2-5
V: TRBV2

CDR3: ASSFFTGELF
J: TRBJ2-2
V: TRBV7-2

CDR3: ATSREGGAVGLHGYT
J: TRBJ1-2
V: TRBV15

CDR3: ASRDPRTGNTEAF
J: TRBJ1-1
V: TRBV5-6

CDR3: ASSPRDRRNIQY
J: TRBJ2-4
V: TRBV25-1

CDR3: ASRSGLAGEQY
J: TRBJ2-7
V: TRBV7-3

CDR3: ASSSLAGTGVCNEQF
J: TRBJ2-1
V: TRBV11-3

CDR3: ASSSPGQGPLET
J: TRBJ1-2
V: TRBV28

CDR3: ATSRDGLGNEQF
J: TRBJ2-1
V: TRBV15

CDR3: AWSGGLGSENEQF
J: TRBJ2-1
V: TRBV30

CDR3: ASSESPPGQGADTQY
J: TRBJ2-3
V: TRBV2

CDR3: ATSRDPGSGTKNIQY
J: TRBJ2-4
V: TRBV15

CDR3: AISEEMVASQY
J: TRBJ2-5
V: TRBV10-3

CDR3: ASSQDLGAGVTGELF
J: TRBJ2-2
V: TRBV4-3

CDR3: ATSRGDREGYYNEQF
J: TRBJ2-1
V: TRBV15

CDR3: ASSVRDRGYEQY
J: TRBJ2-7
V: TRBV5-1

CDR3: ASSEGAVEF
J: TRBJ2-1
V: TRBV2

CDR3: ASSPGTGANNQPQH
J: TRBJ1-5
V: TRBV7-8

CDR3: ASYQGDTGELF
J: TRBJ2-2
V: TRBV10-2

CDR3: ASSYLKGDNTGELF
J: TRBJ2-2
V: TRBV6-6

CDR3: ASSLDWPTGRETQY
J: TRBJ2-5
V: TRBV11-2

CDR3: ASSSRREGTGGIYGYT
J: TRBJ1-2
V: TRBV5-4

CDR3: ASSSGGVTNYGYT
J: TRBJ1-2
V: TRBV28

CDR3: ASSPRGVGANVLT
J: TRBJ2-6
V: TRBV13

CDR3: ASSLGLAGGVSQF
J: TRBJ2-1
V: TRBV19

CDR3: ASSQETGPWETQY
J: TRBJ2-5
V: TRBV4-1

CDR3: ASSQDDRVRGETQY
J: TRBJ2-5
V: TRBV14

CDR3: ASSTGGAGGTEAF
J: TRBJ1-1
V: TRBV9

CDR3: ASSPAPGQGFGDYT
J: TRBJ1-2
V: TRBV18

CDR3: ASSQDVRNAKAF
J: TRBJ1-1
V: TRBV4-1